This TCR beta chain was identified in a study of siplizumab effects on memory and regulatory T cells. Whole-study results and caveats: Mappable alloreactive CD4+ clones came from Treg cells more than 55% of the time on average with siplizumab, against 26.9% in controls. Greater diversity than memory cells seemed evident in naive T cells, which also appeared to be major alloresponse contributors.

The CDR3 totals 16 residues. Germline V gene sequence: CDR1 SGHVS, CDR2 FNYEAQ. The ends lost 5 bases at V and 8 bases at J; junction bases unmatched: 13. Assay used: immunoSEQ multiplex PCR; TCRdb lists only in-frame clones, some missing. The data contain around 100,000 clones, more than 90% of them singletons. To note about this clone: Antigen: not known.

Sequenced input: CD4+ T cells sorted from blood. The source of this sequence is a human donor in good health. Some clones in this sample may be carry-over from other donors' samples. V usage is TRBV7-6 and J usage is TRBJ1-4; 8 bases are shared with TRBD1. CDR3 nucleotides: TGTGCCAGCAGCGGACGGACAGGGAATAACGCGGAAAAACTGTTTTTT. Translation gives CASSGRTGNNAEKLFF.